The rows below give T cell receptor beta chains drawn from one sample of a study of blood T cells in healthy people across ages. TCRdb recomputed calls from the 5' RACE reads with MiXCR, one row per CDR3 protein. The repertoire holds about 1.4 million distinct CDR3 sequences, with almost 60% as singletons. The sample was blood. Source of these receptors: a man aged 18 to 30 in good health. Each CDR3 is given with its conserved first and last residue. The D gene is left open where the match is weak. Clone size appears in some rows only: once, few, many, or a class for an expanded clone.

V gene: TRBV4-3; clone size: .; D gene: TRBD2; J gene: TRBJ2-7; CDR3 DNA: TGCGCCAGCAGCCAAGCTGGGACTAGCGGGGCCTCTCGGGATTACGAGCAGTACTTC; CDR3 protein: CASSQAGTSGASRDYEQYF
V gene: TRBV18; clone size: once; D gene: .; J gene: TRBJ2-7; CDR3 DNA: TGTGCCAGCTCACCACAGACAGAGTATTACGAGCAGTACTTC; CDR3 protein: CASSPQTEYYEQYF
V gene: TRBV20-1; clone size: .; D gene: TRBD1; J gene: TRBJ2-7; CDR3 DNA: TGCAGTGCCACAATACCCGGGACAGGGGGGCCCTACGAGCAGTACTTC; CDR3 protein: CSATIPGTGGPYEQYF
V gene: TRBV13; clone size: .; D gene: .; J gene: TRBJ1-1; CDR3 DNA: TGTGCCAGCGCCGCGGTTAACACTGAAGCTTTCTTT; CDR3 protein: CASAAVNTEAFF
V gene: TRBV19; clone size: .; D gene: .; J gene: TRBJ2-1; CDR3 DNA: TGTGCCAGTAGTATAGCCTCCTACAATGAGCAGTTCTTC; CDR3 protein: CASSIASYNEQFF
V gene: TRBV29-1; clone size: few; D gene: TRBD2; J gene: TRBJ2-1; CDR3 DNA: TGCAGCGTCCCGTTAGCGGGAAGCTCCTACAATGAGCAGTTCTTC; CDR3 protein: CSVPLAGSSYNEQFF
V gene: TRBV7-9; clone size: few; D gene: .; J gene: TRBJ2-2; CDR3 DNA: TGTGCCAGCAGCATTCACAGCACCGGGGAGCTGTTTTTT; CDR3 protein: CASSIHSTGELFF
V gene: TRBV29-1; clone size: .; D gene: .; J gene: TRBJ2-7; CDR3 DNA: TGCAGCGTTAAAACGGGTGGGACTCAGTACTTC; CDR3 protein: CSVKTGGTQYF
V gene: TRBV9; clone size: .; D gene: TRBD2; J gene: TRBJ2-1; CDR3 DNA: TGTGCCAGCAGCGTGGGACTAGCGGGGACCTACAATGAGCAGTTCTTC; CDR3 protein: CASSVGLAGTYNEQFF
V gene: TRBV15; clone size: .; D gene: .; J gene: TRBJ1-5; CDR3 DNA: TGTGCCACCACGTCCGGGGATCAGCCCCAGCATTTT; CDR3 protein: CATTSGDQPQHF
V gene: TRBV7-2; clone size: .; D gene: .; J gene: TRBJ2-5; CDR3 DNA: TGTGCCAGCAGCTTAAGGATGCGTCAGGAGACCCAGTACTTC; CDR3 protein: CASSLRMRQETQYF
V gene: TRBV28; clone size: .; D gene: .; J gene: TRBJ2-3; CDR3 DNA: TGTGCCAGCAGTTTTACGATAGCAAACCCTCAGGAGACAGATACGCAGTATTTT; CDR3 protein: CASSFTIANPQETDTQYF
V gene: TRBV20-1; clone size: once; D gene: .; J gene: TRBJ2-7; CDR3 DNA: TGCAGTGCTAGAGATAGGACCGCACCCTACGAGCAGTACTTC; CDR3 protein: CSARDRTAPYEQYF
V gene: TRBV2; clone size: .; D gene: .; J gene: TRBJ1-5; CDR3 DNA: TGTGCCAGCAGGCCGGAGACAGACAATCAGCCCCAGCATTTT; CDR3 protein: CASRPETDNQPQHF
V gene: TRBV12-3/TRBV12-4; clone size: .; D gene: TRBD2; J gene: TRBJ2-3; CDR3 DNA: TGTGCCAGCAGCCGGGGCGGGGAGCGGGGAAGGACAGATACGCAGTATTTT; CDR3 protein: CASSRGGERGRTDTQYF
V gene: TRBV9; clone size: .; D gene: .; J gene: TRBJ2-1; CDR3 DNA: TGTGCCAGCAGAGCAAACGGGGGATACAATGAGCAGTTCTTC; CDR3 protein: CASRANGGYNEQFF
V gene: TRBV12-3/TRBV12-4; clone size: few; D gene: .; J gene: TRBJ2-5; CDR3 DNA: TGTGCCAGCAGTCCCAGCGACGTTGAGACCCAGTACTTC; CDR3 protein: CASSPSDVETQYF
V gene: TRBV7-8; clone size: .; D gene: .; J gene: TRBJ2-7; CDR3 DNA: TGTGCCAGCAGCTTAGCGTACGGGAAGGAGCAGTACTTC; CDR3 protein: CASSLAYGKEQYF
V gene: TRBV6-2/TRBV6-3; clone size: .; D gene: .; J gene: TRBJ1-5; CDR3 DNA: TGTGCCAGCAGATACGCATCCCTTCCTCCCCAGCATTTT; CDR3 protein: CASRYASLPPQHF
V gene: TRBV6-2/TRBV6-3; clone size: few; D gene: .; J gene: TRBJ2-5; CDR3 DNA: TGTGCCAGCGCCTCCCTTTTAGGATCGGGGGAGCAGTACTTC; CDR3 protein: CASASLLGSGEQYF
V gene: TRBV11-2; clone size: few; D gene: .; J gene: TRBJ2-1; CDR3 DNA: TGTGCCAGCAGCCTTAACGCGGGGCACTCCTACAATGAGCAGTTCTTC; CDR3 protein: CASSLNAGHSYNEQFF
V gene: TRBV10-3; clone size: once; D gene: .; J gene: TRBJ2-5; CDR3 DNA: TGTGCCATCAGTGAAGAGAGAGAGACCCAGTACTTC; CDR3 protein: CAISEERETQYF
V gene: TRBV12-3/TRBV12-4; clone size: few; D gene: TRBD1; J gene: TRBJ1-5; CDR3 DNA: TGTGCCAGCAGTCAACAGGGGGTTGGTCAGCCCCAGCATTTT; CDR3 protein: CASSQQGVGQPQHF
V gene: TRBV24-1; clone size: .; D gene: .; J gene: TRBJ2-1; CDR3 DNA: TGTGCCACCAGTCCATACGACAGATACAATGAGCAGTTCTTC; CDR3 protein: CATSPYDRYNEQFF
V gene: TRBV25-1; clone size: .; D gene: .; J gene: TRBJ2-7; CDR3 DNA: TGTGCCAGCAGTGAATTGGGAGGTAGCGGTTATGAGCAGTACTTC; CDR3 protein: CASSELGGSGYEQYF
V gene: TRBV25-1; clone size: .; D gene: .; J gene: TRBJ1-4; CDR3 DNA: TGTGCCAGCAGTGCTTCCGGGACACTCGGGCCCCCAACTAATGAAAAACTGTTTTTT; CDR3 protein: CASSASGTLGPPTNEKLFF
V gene: TRBV15; clone size: once; D gene: TRBD2; J gene: TRBJ2-5; CDR3 DNA: TGTGCCACCAGCAGAGTAGCGGGACAAGAGACCCAGTACTTC; CDR3 protein: CATSRVAGQETQYF
V gene: TRBV7-2; clone size: .; D gene: .; J gene: TRBJ2-7; CDR3 DNA: TGTGCCAGCAGCTTAGTTGGTAGCGCGTACGGGCAGTACTTC; CDR3 protein: CASSLVGSAYGQYF
V gene: TRBV6-5; clone size: .; D gene: .; J gene: TRBJ1-2; CDR3 DNA: TGTGCCAGCAGCCGGGACTCCGCTCGATATGGCTACACCTTC; CDR3 protein: CASSRDSARYGYTF
V gene: TRBV15; clone size: .; D gene: TRBD1; J gene: TRBJ1-2; CDR3 DNA: TGTGCCACCAGCAGCTACAGGGGGCCCGGCTATGGCTACACCTTC; CDR3 protein: CATSSYRGPGYGYTF
V gene: TRBV20-1; clone size: .; D gene: .; J gene: TRBJ2-7; CDR3 DNA: TGCAGTGCTAGAGATGGCGGCGGATCTTCGCACGAGCAGTACTTC; CDR3 protein: CSARDGGGSSHEQYF
V gene: TRBV20-1; clone size: few; D gene: .; J gene: TRBJ2-3; CDR3 DNA: TGCAGTGCTAGTATGGAGGGCCGCACAGATACGCAGTATTTT; CDR3 protein: CSASMEGRTDTQYF
V gene: TRBV2; clone size: .; D gene: TRBD1; J gene: TRBJ1-5; CDR3 DNA: TGTGCCAGCCAACTGGACAGGCGGAGCAATCAGCCCCAGCATTTT; CDR3 protein: CASQLDRRSNQPQHF
V gene: TRBV13; clone size: .; D gene: .; J gene: TRBJ2-5; CDR3 DNA: TGTGCCAGCAGCTTAGGCTTGAGGGGTAATGGGCAGTACTTC; CDR3 protein: CASSLGLRGNGQYF
V gene: TRBV4-2; clone size: .; D gene: .; J gene: TRBJ1-2; CDR3 DNA: TGTGCCAGCAGCCAAGGTCCGACACTAAACTATGGCTACACCTTC; CDR3 protein: CASSQGPTLNYGYTF
V gene: TRBV20-1; clone size: few; D gene: .; J gene: TRBJ2-1; CDR3 DNA: TGCAGTGCTAGAGCCCAAGGTAGGGGGTCGTACAATGAGCAGTTCTTC; CDR3 protein: CSARAQGRGSYNEQFF
V gene: TRBV4-2; clone size: few; D gene: .; J gene: TRBJ2-6; CDR3 DNA: TGTGCCAGCAGCCAAGAGGGGGCTGGGGCCAACGTCCTGACTTTC; CDR3 protein: CASSQEGAGANVLTF